One and the same sample provided the 20 T cell receptor beta chains below, sequenced in a study of graft-versus-host responses after intestinal transplantation. The method was immunoSEQ multiplex PCR; TCRdb's version includes in-frame clones alone and lacks a portion of them. Among over 20,000 clones listed, less than 60% were seen once. The starting material was alloreactive CD4+ T cells from a mixed lymphocyte reaction culture, obtained before intestinal transplant. Stated subset: CFSE-low proliferating T cells sorted from roughly six-day pre-transplant mixed lymphocyte reaction (GvH or HvG direction). The receptors were sampled from a human patient who received an intestinal transplant.

The genes are TRBV6-6 and TRBJ2-5; TRBD1 matches 7 bases. Germline V gene lookup returns CDR1 MNHNY and CDR2 SVGAGI (reference sequence). V was clipped by 3 bases and J by 7 bases; unmatched bases: 8. This CDR3 has 14 residues. The CDR3 DNA follows: TGTGCCAGCAGTTATGGGACAGTCAGGGGGACCCAGTACTTC. Its translation is CASSYGTVRGTQYF.

Details on this clone: Sequence at one end of the junction differs from germline and may be a read error. The genes are TRBV9 and TRBJ2-5, with D tentatively TRBD1 (5 bases). Germline CDR1 SGDLS, CDR2 YYNGEE. This CDR3 region has 15 residues. Written as DNA, the CDR3 is TGTGCCAGCATCGTAGCTCCAGGGCCTGGGGAGACCCAGTACTTC. This codes for CASIVAPGPGETQYF.

This clone was seen a few times. V gene TRBV7-8 combines with J gene TRBJ2-1; D is perhaps TRBD2 (6 bases). V was shortened by 2 bases and J by 1 base, with 9 bases between the two germline ends. Germline V gene sequence: CDR1 SGHVS, CDR2 FQNEAQ. The CDR3 has 15 amino acids. Here the CDR3 DNA reads TGTGCCAGCAGCTTACGGAGGGTGTCCTACAATGAGCAGTTCTTC. This translates into CASSLRRVSYNEQFF. Filled out from reference TRBV7-8 and TRBJ2-1, the complete variable domain reads GAGVSQSPRYKVAKRGQDVALRCDPISGHVSLFWYQQALGQGPEFLTYFQNEAQLDKSGLPSDRFFAERPEGSVSTLKIQRTQQEDSAVYLCASSLRRVSYNEQFFGPGTRLTVL.

This rearrangement joins TRBV5-1 to TRBJ1-2; D perhaps matches TRBD1 (5 bases). V lost 5 bases and J 8 bases, leaving 22 bases between the germline ends. The germline CDR1 and CDR2 sequences are SGHRS and YFSETQ. CDR3 size: 15 residues. The DNA for the CDR3 is TGCGCCAGCAGTATCCAGGGAATAGATACAACCGGCTACACCTTC. Encoded protein: CASSIQGIDTTGYTF. Complete variable domain (other parts from reference TRBV5-1 and TRBJ1-2): KAGVTQTPRYLIKTRGQQVTLSCSPISGHRSVSWYQQTPGQGLQFLFEYFSETQRNKGNFPGRFSGRQFSNSRSEMNVSTLELGDSALYLCASSIQGIDTTGYTFGSGTRLTVV.

V gene TRBV19 combines with J gene TRBJ1-3; perhaps TRBD1 as D (6 bases). V was shortened by 6 bases and J by 0 bases, with 12 bases between the two germline ends. Germline CDR1 LNHDA, CDR2 SQIVND (reference sequence). The CDR3 is 15 amino acids. In DNA, the CDR3 is TGTGCCAGTAGAGTACGGGACACCTCTGGAAACACCATATATTTT. This sequence encodes CASRVRDTSGNTIYF.

This chain links TRBV11-2 with TRBJ1-1; D is ambiguous. CDR3 length: 13 amino acids. With 5 bases removed from V and 4 bases from J, the gap between germline ends came to 11 bases. CDR1 is SGHAT and CDR2 is FQNNGV in the germline V gene. The DNA for the CDR3 is TGTGCCAGCAGCGTGGTCCGGGGCACTGAAGCTTTCTTT. It specifies CASSVVRGTEAFF.

The V gene is TRBV18, the J gene TRBJ1-1; 8 nucleotides match TRBD1. Germline V gene sequence: CDR1 KGHSH, CDR2 LQKENI. Trimming at V came to 5 bases and at J to 3 bases, leaving 5 bases not matched to a gene. This CDR3 has 14 residues. The CDR3: CASSSLQGDTEAFF. CDR3 in DNA: TGTGCCAGCTCATCACTACAGGGGGACACTGAAGCTTTCTTT.

The gene calls are TRBV2 and TRBJ2-7, with a possible D match to TRBD1 (6 bases). The V gene lost 2 bases and the J gene lost 7 bases, with 12 bases spanning the gap. From germline, CDR1 is SNHLY and CDR2 FYNNEI. The CDR3 sequence is 13 residues long. CDR3 residues: CASSENRAGEQYF. CDR3 DNA sequence: TGTGCCAGCAGTGAAAACAGGGCCGGGGAGCAGTACTTC. Drawing the rest from reference TRBV2 and TRBJ2-7, the complete variable domain is EPEVTQTPSHQVTQMGQEVILRCVPISNHLYFYWYRQILGQKVEFLVSFYNNEISEKSEIFDDQFSVERPDGSNFTLKIRSTKLEDSAMYFCASSENRAGEQYFGPGTRLTVT.

Only a few counts were recorded for this clone. The rearrangement joins TRBV29-1 to TRBJ2-6; 7 bases are a match to TRBD1. The CDR3 extends over 15 amino acids. V was clipped by 6 bases and J by 0 bases; unmatched bases: 5. Germline CDR1 SQVTM, CDR2 ANQGSEA. Here the CDR3 reads CSVGQVGSGANVLTF. The CDR3 DNA sequence: TGCAGCGTAGGACAGGTCGGCTCTGGGGCCAACGTCCTGACTTTC.

This clone appeared a few times. This rearrangement joins TRBV5-1 to TRBJ1-3; weak D call: TRBD1 (5 bases). V gave up 0 bases and J gave up 0 bases, with 10 bases separating them. Germline V lookup: CDR1 SGHRS, CDR2 YFSETQ. The CDR3 has 16 amino acids. CDR3 sequence (DNA): TGCGCCAGCAGCTTGGTAGGGGCCGACTCTGGAAACACCATATATTTT. Its protein product is CASSLVGADSGNTIYF.

This chain links TRBV7-2 with TRBJ1-1; the D is unclear. Trimming took off 5 bases at V and 9 bases at J, with 16 bases between the two ends. Germline CDR1 is SGHTA and CDR2 is FQGNSA. There are 13 residues in the CDR3. The CDR3 reads CASSPPLALQAFF. CDR3 bases: TGTGCCAGCAGCCCTCCTTTAGCCCTTCAAGCTTTCTTT.

The chain is built from TRBV6-1 and TRBJ2-5, with 9 bases identical to TRBD1. The V and J ends lost 6 bases and 5 bases, in that order; junction bases with no gene match: 13. Germline lookup yields CDR1 MNHNS and CDR2 SASEGT. This CDR3 has 16 amino acids. CDR3 nucleotide sequence: TGTGCCAGCAGGGAAACAGGGGGCGGTAACTGGGAGACCCAGTACTTC. Translated: CASRETGGGNWETQYF.

The sample holds one count of this clone. The CDR3 nucleotides read TGCGCCAGCAGTGAGTCTTTGGGCAGGGGTTTGGTCGCTGGGGCCAACGTCCTGACTTTC. It encodes CASSESLGRGLVAGANVLTF. V is TRBV10-2 and J is TRBJ2-6; perhaps TRBD1 as D (6 bases). The V gene's germline CDR1 is WSHSY and CDR2 SAAADI. The CDR3 runs 20 residues. The V end lost 0 bases, the J end lost 2 bases, and 20 bases lay between the germline ends.

The chain uses TRBV6-5 and TRBJ1-3; D unclear. From germline, CDR1 is MNHEY and CDR2 SVGAGI. Trimming left V 8 bases short and J 0 bases short, with 8 bases between. CDR3 length: 13 amino acids. The CDR3 nucleotides are TGTGCCAGCTCGCCACTCTCTGGAAACACCATATATTTT. It yields the protein CASSPLSGNTIYF.

In this sample, this clone turned up a few times. The rearrangement links TRBV19 to TRBJ1-1, with 7 bases fitting TRBD1. CDR1 and CDR2 from the germline V gene are LNHDA and SQIVND (reference sequence). Trimming took 5 bases from V and 1 from J; bases not matched to a gene: 10. CDR3 length: 16 amino acids. The CDR3 region has the DNA TGTGCCAGTAGTTCCTACCTGGGACAGAAGAACACTGAAGCTTTCTTT. Translated: CASSSYLGQKNTEAFF.

DNA for the CDR3: TGTGCCAGCTCACCCATCCCACAGGGAATCGTAGCCCAGCATTTT. Translating gives CASSPIPQGIVAQHF. The genes are TRBV18 and TRBJ1-5; D possibly corresponds to TRBD1 (6 bases). V lost 3 bases and J 11 bases, leaving 20 bases between the germline ends. This CDR3 comprises 15 residues. Germline lookup yields CDR1 KGHSH and CDR2 LQKENI.

This chain uses TRBV2 with TRBJ1-5, with D uncertain. The CDR3 is 15 residues long. Between the trimmed V and J ends, which lost 6 bases and 2 bases, there was a span of 14 bases. Germline CDR1 and CDR2: SNHLY and FYNNEI. The CDR3 loop reads CASRFSRSGNQPQHF. The CDR3 bases are TGTGCCAGCAGGTTTTCCAGATCCGGCAATCAGCCCCAGCATTTT.

This clone was counted between two and nine times. This sequence joins TRBV9 and TRBJ2-3; tentatively, D is TRBD2 (5 bases). Germline CDR1 SGDLS, CDR2 YYNGEE. V was clipped by 4 bases and J by 1 base, with 13 bases between them. The CDR3 covers 15 residues. CDR3 coding DNA: TGTGCCAGCAGCCCCTCGCCGAGGGGCACAGATACGCAGTATTTT. Translating gives CASSPSPRGTDTQYF.

The chain is built from TRBV6-6 and TRBJ1-5; D is uncertain. Germline loops: CDR1 MNHNY, CDR2 SVGAGI (reference sequence). V dropped 6 bases and J dropped 5 bases, with 14 bases sitting between them. The length of the CDR3 is 14 residues. The DNA of the CDR3 is TGTGCCAGCAGCCCCCGGGGTTTGGATCAGCCCCAGCATTTT. Translated: CASSPRGLDQPQHF.

This clone appeared a few times. The chain links TRBV19 to TRBJ2-7; 7 bases match TRBD1. The CDR3 length is 14 residues. CDR1 is LNHDA, CDR2 SQIVND, per germline (reference sequence). J lost 2 bases, V lost 5 bases, and 6 bases had no gene match. Written as DNA, the CDR3 is TGTGCCAGTAGTCCAGGGGGTTCGGCCTACGAGCAGTACTTC. Translation: CASSPGGSAYEQYF. Full variable domain (remainder filled in from reference TRBV19 and TRBJ2-7): DGGITQSPKYLFRKEGQNVTLSCEQNLNHDAMYWYRQDPGQGLRLIYYSQIVNDFQKGDIAEGYSVSREKKESFPLTVTSAQKNPTAFYLCASSPGGSAYEQYFGPGTRLTVT.